The present T cell receptor (beta chain) was sequenced within a study of shared clonotypes between healthy human individuals. Measured with immunoSEQ multiplex PCR; TCRdb has only the in-frame clones, and not every one. The table has about 2.1 million clones, just under 95% seen once. Points from the study as a whole: Around 5% of naive CD4 clonotypes were common to several donors. In general, naive subsets displayed greater estimated richness than memory subsets did.

To note about this clone: Its antigen is still unknown. The sample has other DNA sequences that encode this CDR3 too.

Per germline, CDR1 SEHNR and CDR2 FQNEAQ (reference sequence). The V end lost 1 base, the J end lost 0 bases, and 4 bases lay between the germline ends. The CDR3 is made up of 14 amino acids. As defined, naive CD8 cells were CD45RO-negative and positively selected for CCR7, with terminally differentiated effector memory CD45RA+ cells excluded. This chain uses TRBV7-9 with TRBJ2-1; D ambiguous. The receptor was derived from a man aged 18 to 30 in good health. Some clones in this sample may be carry-over from other donors' samples. Input material: naive CD8+ T cells from PBMCs. The CDR3 DNA reads as TGTGCCAGCAGCTTAGGTGTCTCCTACAATGAGCAGTTCTTC. Protein product: CASSLGVSYNEQFF.